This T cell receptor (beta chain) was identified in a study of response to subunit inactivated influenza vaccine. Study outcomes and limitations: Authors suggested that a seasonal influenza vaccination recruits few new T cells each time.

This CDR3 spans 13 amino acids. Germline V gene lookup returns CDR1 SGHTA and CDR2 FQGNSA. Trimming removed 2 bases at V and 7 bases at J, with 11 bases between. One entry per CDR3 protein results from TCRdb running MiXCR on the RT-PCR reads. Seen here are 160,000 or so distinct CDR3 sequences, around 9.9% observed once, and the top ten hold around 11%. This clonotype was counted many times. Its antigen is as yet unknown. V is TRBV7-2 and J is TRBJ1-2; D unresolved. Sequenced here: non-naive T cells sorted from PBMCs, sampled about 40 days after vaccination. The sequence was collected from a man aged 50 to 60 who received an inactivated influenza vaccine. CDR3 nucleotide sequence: TGTGCCAGCAGCTTAACGGGCTCTGGTGGCTACACCTTC. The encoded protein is CASSLTGSGGYTF.